The clone carrying this TCR beta chain has a handful of counts. The antigen is not known. The data belong to a study of early T cells in non-severe SARS-CoV-2 infection. Per the germline V gene, CDR1 is SGHAT and CDR2 is FQNNGV. V dropped 5 bases and J dropped 8 bases, with 18 bases sitting between them. The CDR3 spans 15 residues. Tagging with unique molecular identifiers was applied to individual cDNA molecules. TCRdb itself ran the 5' RACE reads through MiXCR, one entry per CDR3 protein. The sample consists of about 26,000 distinct CDR3 sequences, approximately 5.1% of them appearing once. General study results and limits: Anti-spike CD8 responses were favored in VDJdb matching, and private and CD4 specificities were missed.

The TCR comes from an adult who was a healthcare worker with PCR-confirmed SARS-CoV-2 infection or an uninfected control (not recorded which). This chain links TRBV11-2 with TRBJ1-4, with D perhaps matching TRBD1 (5 bases). The sequencing sample was made of whole blood. The CDR3 region has the DNA TGTGCCAGCAGCCCGATAGGAGGGGTTGGGGAAAAACTGTTTTTT. It translates to CASSPIGGVGEKLFF. The whole variable domain, filled in from reference TRBV11-2 and TRBJ1-4, reads EAGVAQSPRYKIIEKRQSVAFWCNPISGHATLYWYQQILGQGPKLLIQFQNNGVVDDSQLPKDRFSAERLKGVDSTLKIQPAKLEDSAVYLCASSPIGGVGEKLFFGSGTQLSVL.